The 15 T cell receptor beta chains below were found in one sample sequenced in a study of cytomegalovirus exposure and HLA in healthy donors. The PCR ran on 60 Vbeta and 13 Jbeta primers. Generated by immunoSEQ multiplex PCR, the TCRdb table keeps only in-frame clones and is missing some. Of about 140,000 clones in the sample, approximately 82% were seen once. The sample was PBMCs. These receptors all come from a woman between 55 and 75 years old in good health and CMV-seropositive.

This chain uses TRBV7-2 with TRBJ2-7; 12 bases fit TRBD2. Germline lookup yields CDR1 SGHTA and CDR2 FQGNSA. The V segment lost 6 bases and the J segment 7 bases; nucleotides outside the gene matches: 10. The CDR3 has 15 amino acids. CDR3 in amino acids: CASSRPSGRADEQYF. CDR3 DNA: TGTGCCAGCAGTCGACCTAGCGGGAGGGCCGATGAGCAGTACTTC.

The chain combines TRBV28 with TRBJ1-5; TRBD1 matches at 8 bases. The CDR3 extends over 13 amino acids. With V trimmed by 6 bases and J by 9 bases, 7 bases remained unmatched. Germline CDR1 is MDHEN and CDR2 is SYDVKM. Here the CDR3 reads CASSRTGWGPQHF. The CDR3 nucleotides are TGTGCCAGCAGCCGGACAGGGTGGGGGCCCCAGCATTTT.

This clone was found once. The chain couples TRBV5-1 to TRBJ2-1; 8 bases agree with TRBD2. The germline gives CDR1 SGHRS, CDR2 YFSETQ. CDR3 length: 15 residues. With V trimmed by 0 bases and J by 8 bases, 7 bases remained unmatched. CDR3 sequence reads: CASSLGSGSRDEQFF. The CDR3 DNA follows: TGCGCCAGCAGCTTGGGAAGCGGGAGTAGGGATGAGCAGTTCTTC.

This clone was observed a few times. The chain joins TRBV6-5 to TRBJ1-5; possibly TRBD1 for D (6 bases). Trimming cost V 6 bases and J 4 bases, with 7 bases left between them. There are 12 residues in the CDR3. The germline V gene encodes CDR1 MNHEY and CDR2 SVGAGI. The CDR3 DNA reads as TGTGCCAGCAGCACAGGGAATCAGCCCCAGCATTTT. The encoded protein is CASSTGNQPQHF.

The V and J genes are TRBV11-3 and TRBJ2-7; tentative D call: TRBD2 (6 bases). Germline CDR1 is SGHNT and CDR2 is YENEEA. The CDR3 has 15 residues. V shed 6 bases and J shed 1 base, with 16 bases lying between them. CDR3 residues: CASRSRGSGSYEQYF. The DNA of the CDR3 is TGTGCCAGCAGGTCCCGTGGTAGCGGATCCTACGAGCAGTACTTC.

Written as DNA, the CDR3 is TGTGCCAGCCATGGAGGTTACACTGAAGCTTTCTTT. It codes for CASHGGYTEAFF. The chain employs TRBV27 and TRBJ1-1; D ambiguous. Germline assignment: CDR1 MNHEY and CDR2 SMNVEV (reference sequence). This CDR3 has 12 amino acids. Trimming pared 8 bases from V and 3 bases from J, leaving 10 bases between.

This sequence joins TRBV7-2 and TRBJ2-5; 9 positions match TRBD1. The J segment lost 5 bases and the V segment lost 5 bases, leaving 12 bases of the junction unmatched. There are 16 residues in the CDR3. Looked up from germline, CDR1 is SGHTA and CDR2 is FQGNSA. CDR3 region: CASSLRTGGFSETQYF. The CDR3 DNA reads as TGTGCCAGCAGCCTACGAACAGGGGGCTTTTCGGAGACCCAGTACTTC.

The V and J genes are TRBV18 and TRBJ1-1; D perhaps matches TRBD1 (5 bases). This CDR3 spans 15 amino acids. CDR1 and CDR2 (germline): KGHSH, LQKENI. The V gene lost 6 bases and the J gene lost 4 bases, with 18 bases spanning the gap. CDR3 nucleotide sequence: TGTGCCAGCTCTGGGGCGAGTGGGGGAGGCACTGAAGCTTTCTTT. Its translation is CASSGASGGGTEAFF.

V gene TRBV18 combines with J gene TRBJ2-3; 8 bases are a match to TRBD1. V gave up 5 bases and J gave up 2 bases; unmatched junction bases: 9. The germline V gene encodes CDR1 KGHSH and CDR2 LQKENI. This CDR3 region has 16 residues. DNA for the CDR3: TGTGCCAGCTCAACAGGTCGGACAGGGTCCACAGATACGCAGTATTTT. Translation: CASSTGRTGSTDTQYF.

This rearrangement joins TRBV10-3 to TRBJ1-1; 7 bases are shared with TRBD1. Germline V gene lookup returns CDR1 ENHRY and CDR2 SYGVKD. This CDR3 spans 13 amino acids. After removal of 4 bases from V and 7 bases from J, the junction contained 6 bases not matched to a gene. CDR3: CAISGGQAREAFF. The CDR3 bases are TGTGCCATCAGTGGAGGACAGGCCCGTGAAGCTTTCTTT.

This sequence joins TRBV28 and TRBJ2-7, with D possibly matching TRBD1 (6 bases). V was trimmed by 4 bases and J by 0 bases, leaving 16 bases between them. The CDR3 loop spans 16 amino acids. Germline V CDR1 and CDR2: MDHEN, SYDVKM. The CDR3 DNA sequence: TGTGCCAGCAGTTCCCTACCGGGACAAGTCTCCTACGAGCAGTACTTC. The encoded protein is CASSSLPGQVSYEQYF.

This chain links TRBV5-4 with TRBJ1-4; D is undetermined. Trimming pared 3 bases from V and 2 bases from J, leaving 8 bases between. CDR1 SGHNT and CDR2 YYREEE come from the germline V gene (reference sequence). The CDR3 is made up of 14 amino acids. DNA for the CDR3: TGTGCCAGCAGCTCCGACATGACTAATGAAAAACTGTTTTTT. Protein product: CASSSDMTNEKLFF. The full variable domain, in which reference TRBV5-4 and TRBJ1-4 provide the parts outside the CDR3, is ETGVTQSPTHLIKTRGQQVTLRCSSQSGHNTVSWYQQALGQGPQFIFQYYREEENGRGNFPPRFSGLQFPNYSSELNVNALELDDSALYLCASSSDMTNEKLFFGSGTQLSVL.

V is TRBV4-3 and J is TRBJ2-7, with a tentative D call TRBD1 (5 bases). This CDR3 contains 12 residues. Germline V gene data show CDR1 as LGHNA and CDR2 as YSLEER. Deletions cut 0 bases from V and 8 bases from J, with 8 bases between. The CDR3 loop reads CASSQDQGKQYF. DNA for the CDR3: TGCGCCAGCAGCCAAGATCAGGGCAAGCAGTACTTC.

The CDR3 sequence: CASSRRSGTGREQYF. The CDR3 DNA is TGTGCCAGCAGCAGGAGGTCCGGGACAGGGCGCGAGCAGTACTTC. V usage is TRBV11-2 and J usage is TRBJ2-7, with 9 bases that match TRBD1. From germline, CDR1 is SGHAT and CDR2 FQNNGV. J lost 6 bases, V lost 5 bases, and 11 bases had no gene match. This CDR3 contains 15 residues.

This chain links TRBV5-1 with TRBJ1-1; tentative D call: TRBD1 (6 bases). This CDR3 is 15 amino acids long. The germline V gene has CDR1 SGHRS and CDR2 YFSETQ. Trimming cost V 3 bases and J 2 bases, with 14 bases left between them. CDR3 bases: TGCGCCAGCAGCTCGGCGGGGGGCCATAACACTGAAGCTTTCTTT. This codes for CASSSAGGHNTEAFF. Supplemented by reference TRBV5-1 and TRBJ1-1, the full variable domain reads KAGVTQTPRYLIKTRGQQVTLSCSPISGHRSVSWYQQTPGQGLQFLFEYFSETQRNKGNFPGRFSGRQFSNSRSEMNVSTLELGDSALYLCASSSAGGHNTEAFFGQGTRLTVV.